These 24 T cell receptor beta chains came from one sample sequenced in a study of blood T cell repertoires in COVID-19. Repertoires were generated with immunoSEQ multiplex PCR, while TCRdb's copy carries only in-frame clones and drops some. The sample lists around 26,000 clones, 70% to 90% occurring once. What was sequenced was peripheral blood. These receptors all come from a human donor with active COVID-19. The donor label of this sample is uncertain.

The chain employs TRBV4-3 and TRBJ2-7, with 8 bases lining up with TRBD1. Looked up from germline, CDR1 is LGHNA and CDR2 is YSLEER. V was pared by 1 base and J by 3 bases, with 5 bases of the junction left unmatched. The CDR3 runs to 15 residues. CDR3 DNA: TGCGCCAGCAGCCAAGGGCAGGGGGCCGGCTACGAGCAGTACTTC. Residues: CASSQGQGAGYEQYF.

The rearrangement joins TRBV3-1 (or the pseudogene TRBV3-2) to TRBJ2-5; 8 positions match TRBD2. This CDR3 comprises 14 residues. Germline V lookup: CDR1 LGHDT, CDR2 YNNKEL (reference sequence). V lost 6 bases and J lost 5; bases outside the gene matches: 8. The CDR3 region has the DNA TGTGCCAGCAGGTCGGGAGGGACACAGGAGACCCAGTACTTC. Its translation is CASRSGGTQETQYF.

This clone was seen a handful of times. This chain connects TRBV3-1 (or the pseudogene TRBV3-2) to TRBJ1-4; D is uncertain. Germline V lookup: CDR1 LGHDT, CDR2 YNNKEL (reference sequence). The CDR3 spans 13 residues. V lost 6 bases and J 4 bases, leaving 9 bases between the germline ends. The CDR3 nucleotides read TGTGCCAGCAGGGGCGCCCATAATGAAAAACTGTTTTTT. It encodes CASRGAHNEKLFF.

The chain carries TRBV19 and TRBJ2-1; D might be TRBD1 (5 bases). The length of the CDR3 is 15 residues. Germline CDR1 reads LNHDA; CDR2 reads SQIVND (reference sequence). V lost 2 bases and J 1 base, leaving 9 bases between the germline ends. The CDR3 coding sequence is TGTGCCAGTAGTATAAGCCCAGGGTCCTACAATGAGCAGTTCTTC. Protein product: CASSISPGSYNEQFF.

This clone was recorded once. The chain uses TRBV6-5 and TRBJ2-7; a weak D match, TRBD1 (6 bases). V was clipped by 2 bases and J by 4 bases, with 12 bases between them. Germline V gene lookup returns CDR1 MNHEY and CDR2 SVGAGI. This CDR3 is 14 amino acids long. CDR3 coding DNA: TGTGCCAGCAGTTACGGTCAGGGGTCATACGAGCAGTACTTC. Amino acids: CASSYGQGSYEQYF.

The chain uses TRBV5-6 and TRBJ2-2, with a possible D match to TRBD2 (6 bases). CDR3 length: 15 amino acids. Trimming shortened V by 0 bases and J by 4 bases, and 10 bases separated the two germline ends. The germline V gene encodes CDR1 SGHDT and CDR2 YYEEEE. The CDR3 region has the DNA TGTGCCAGCAGCTTGGTAGCGGCTCCCACCGGGGAGCTGTTTTTT. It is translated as CASSLVAAPTGELFF.

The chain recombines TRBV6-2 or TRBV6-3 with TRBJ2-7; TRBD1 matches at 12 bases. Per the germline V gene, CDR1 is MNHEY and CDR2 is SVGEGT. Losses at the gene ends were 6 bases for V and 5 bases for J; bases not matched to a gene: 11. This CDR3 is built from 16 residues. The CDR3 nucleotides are TGTGCCAGCAGCAGTTACTTGGGGACAGGGGGCCACGAGCAGTACTTC. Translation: CASSSYLGTGGHEQYF.

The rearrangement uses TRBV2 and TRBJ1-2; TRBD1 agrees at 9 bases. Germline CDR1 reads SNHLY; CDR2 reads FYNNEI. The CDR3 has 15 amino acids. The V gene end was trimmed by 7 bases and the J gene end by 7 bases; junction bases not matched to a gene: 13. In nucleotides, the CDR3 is TGTGCCAGCAATACGTCCCCGGGACAGGGTCTTGGCTACACCTTC. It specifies CASNTSPGQGLGYTF.

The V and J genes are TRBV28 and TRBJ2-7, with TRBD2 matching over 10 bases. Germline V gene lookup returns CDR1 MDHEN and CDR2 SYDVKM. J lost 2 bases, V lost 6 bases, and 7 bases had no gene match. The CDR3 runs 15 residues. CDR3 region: CASRERGGGTYEQYF. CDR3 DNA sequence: TGTGCCAGCAGAGAGCGGGGGGGTGGCACCTACGAGCAGTACTTC.

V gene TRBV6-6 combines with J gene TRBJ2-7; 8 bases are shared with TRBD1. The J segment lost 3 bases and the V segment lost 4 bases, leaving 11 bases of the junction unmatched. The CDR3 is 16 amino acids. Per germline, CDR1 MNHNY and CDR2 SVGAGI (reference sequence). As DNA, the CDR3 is TGTGCCAGCAGTTCCGGGATGGGACAGGCAGGCTACGAGCAGTACTTC. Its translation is CASSSGMGQAGYEQYF.

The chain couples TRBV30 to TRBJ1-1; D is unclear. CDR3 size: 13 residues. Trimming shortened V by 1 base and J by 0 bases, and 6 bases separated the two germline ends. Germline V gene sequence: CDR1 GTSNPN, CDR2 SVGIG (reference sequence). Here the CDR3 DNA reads TGTGCCTGGAGTGCGGTGGTGAACACTGAAGCTTTCTTT. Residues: CAWSAVVNTEAFF.

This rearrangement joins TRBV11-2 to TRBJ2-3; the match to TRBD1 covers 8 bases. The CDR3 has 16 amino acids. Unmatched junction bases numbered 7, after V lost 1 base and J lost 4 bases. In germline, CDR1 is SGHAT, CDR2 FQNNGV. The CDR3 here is CASSLVDRGGSDTQYF. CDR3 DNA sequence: TGTGCCAGCAGCTTAGTTGACAGGGGTGGTTCAGATACGCAGTATTTT. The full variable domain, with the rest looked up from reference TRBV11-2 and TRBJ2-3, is EAGVAQSPRYKIIEKRQSVAFWCNPISGHATLYWYQQILGQGPKLLIQFQNNGVVDDSQLPKDRFSAERLKGVDSTLKIQPAKLEDSAVYLCASSLVDRGGSDTQYFGPGTRLTVL.

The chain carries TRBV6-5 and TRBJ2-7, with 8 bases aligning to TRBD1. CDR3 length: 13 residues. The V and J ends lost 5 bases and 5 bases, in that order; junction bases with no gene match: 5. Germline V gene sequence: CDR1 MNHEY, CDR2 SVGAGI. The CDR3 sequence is CASSRDRRDEQYF. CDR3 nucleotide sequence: TGTGCCAGCAGTCGGGACAGGCGGGACGAGCAGTACTTC.

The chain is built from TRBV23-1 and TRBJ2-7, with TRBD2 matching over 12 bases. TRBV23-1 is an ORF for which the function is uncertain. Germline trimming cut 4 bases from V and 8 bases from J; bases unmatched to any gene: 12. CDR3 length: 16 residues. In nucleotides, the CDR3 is TGCGCCAGCAGTCGATATAGCGGACTAGCGGGAATCAAGCAGTACTTC. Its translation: CASSRYSGLAGIKQYF.

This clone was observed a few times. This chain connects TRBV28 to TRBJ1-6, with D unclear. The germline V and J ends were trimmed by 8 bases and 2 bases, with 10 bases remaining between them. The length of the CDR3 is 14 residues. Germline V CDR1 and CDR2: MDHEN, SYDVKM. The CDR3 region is CASGGVTYNSPLHF. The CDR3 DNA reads TGTGCCAGCGGCGGAGTAACCTATAATTCACCCCTCCACTTT.

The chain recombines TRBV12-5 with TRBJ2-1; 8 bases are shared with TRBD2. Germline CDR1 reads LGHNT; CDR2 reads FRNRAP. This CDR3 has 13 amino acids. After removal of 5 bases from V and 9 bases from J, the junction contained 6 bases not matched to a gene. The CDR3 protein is CASGRAGVAEQFF. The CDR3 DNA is TGTGCTAGTGGTCGAGCGGGAGTCGCTGAGCAGTTCTTC.

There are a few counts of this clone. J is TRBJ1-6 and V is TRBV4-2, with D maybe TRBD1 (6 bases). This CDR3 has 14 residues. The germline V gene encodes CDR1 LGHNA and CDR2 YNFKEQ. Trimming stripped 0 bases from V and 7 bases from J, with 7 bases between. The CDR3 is CASSQEDRNSPLHF. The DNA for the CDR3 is TGTGCCAGCAGCCAAGAGGACAGAAATTCACCCCTCCACTTT.

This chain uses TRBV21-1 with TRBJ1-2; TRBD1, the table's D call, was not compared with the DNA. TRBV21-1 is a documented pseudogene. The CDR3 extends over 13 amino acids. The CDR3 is CASGKGQALGYTF. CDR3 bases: TGTGCCAGTGGGAAAGGACAGGCGCTTGGCTACACCTTC.

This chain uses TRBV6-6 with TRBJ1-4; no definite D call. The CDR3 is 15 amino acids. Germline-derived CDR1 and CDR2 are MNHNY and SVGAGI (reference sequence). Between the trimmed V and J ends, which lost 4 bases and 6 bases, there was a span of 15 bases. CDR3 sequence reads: CASSLAEPDYEKLFF. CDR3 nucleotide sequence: TGTGCCAGCAGTTTGGCTGAACCCGACTATGAAAAACTGTTTTTT.

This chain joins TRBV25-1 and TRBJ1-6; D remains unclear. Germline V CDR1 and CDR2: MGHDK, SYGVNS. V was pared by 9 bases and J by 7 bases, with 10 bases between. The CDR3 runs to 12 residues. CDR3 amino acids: CASSIGNSPLHF. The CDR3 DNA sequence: TGTGCCAGTAGCATCGGGAATTCACCCCTCCACTTT. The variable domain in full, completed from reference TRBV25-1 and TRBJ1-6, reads EADIYQTPRYLVIGTGKKITLECSQTMGHDKMYWYQQDPGMELHLIHYSYGVNSTEKGDLSSESTVSRIRTEHFPLTLESARPSHTSQYLCASSIGNSPLHFGNGTRLTVT.

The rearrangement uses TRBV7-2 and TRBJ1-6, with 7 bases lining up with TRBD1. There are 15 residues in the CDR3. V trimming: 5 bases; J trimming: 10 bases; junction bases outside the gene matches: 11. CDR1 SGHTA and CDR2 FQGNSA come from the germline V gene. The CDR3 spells CASSVRQGSGSPLHF. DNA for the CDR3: TGTGCCAGCAGCGTAAGACAGGGATCGGGATCACCCCTCCACTTT.

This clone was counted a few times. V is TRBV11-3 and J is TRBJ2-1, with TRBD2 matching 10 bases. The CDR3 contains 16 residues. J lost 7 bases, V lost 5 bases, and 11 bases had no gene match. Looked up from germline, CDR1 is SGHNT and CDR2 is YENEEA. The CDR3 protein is CASSPQQREGRNEQFF. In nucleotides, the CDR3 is TGTGCCAGCAGCCCTCAACAGCGGGAGGGCCGAAATGAGCAGTTCTTC.

The CDR3 region is CASREQGSYEQYF. CDR3 bases: TGTGCCAGCAGAGAGCAGGGCTCCTACGAGCAGTACTTC. The chain has TRBV27 and TRBJ2-7, with a weak D call TRBD1 (5 bases). There are 13 residues in the CDR3. Germline values: CDR1 MNHEY, CDR2 SMNVEV (reference sequence). The V gene lost 6 bases and the J gene lost 0 bases, with 9 bases spanning the gap.

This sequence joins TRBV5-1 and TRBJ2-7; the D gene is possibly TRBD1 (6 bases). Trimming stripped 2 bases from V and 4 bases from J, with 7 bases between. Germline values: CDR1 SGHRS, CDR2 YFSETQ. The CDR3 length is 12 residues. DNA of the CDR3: TGCGCCAGCAGCTTACAGGGTTACGAGCAGTACTTC. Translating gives CASSLQGYEQYF. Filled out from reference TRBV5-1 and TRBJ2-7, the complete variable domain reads KAGVTQTPRYLIKTRGQQVTLSCSPISGHRSVSWYQQTPGQGLQFLFEYFSETQRNKGNFPGRFSGRQFSNSRSEMNVSTLELGDSALYLCASSLQGYEQYFGPGTRLTVT.